This TCR beta chain was recovered during a study of T cell changes during pregnancy in multiple sclerosis. TCRdb's table, derived via immunoSEQ multiplex PCR, lists solely in-frame clones and lacks some. The repertoire includes tens of thousands of clones, 92% of them detected once, and 0.47% sits in the top ten. The J segment lost 1 base and the V segment lost 2 bases, leaving 2 bases of the junction unmatched. The CDR3 is made up of 15 amino acids. Germline assignment: CDR1 SNHLY and CDR2 FYNNEI. This receptor was identified in a female donor with multiple sclerosis, enrolled in a pregnancy study. The gene calls are TRBV2 and TRBJ2-7, with TRBD1 identical over 10 bases. The sample was CD4+ T cells from peripheral blood mononuclear cells, taken after pregnancy. The CDR3, as DNA: TGTGCCAGCAGTGAAATGGGACAGGGGTCCTACGAGCAGTACTTC. Translating gives CASSEMGQGSYEQYF.